The 6 T cell receptor beta chains reported below all come from one sample, sequenced in a study of shared clonotypes between healthy human individuals. Naive CD8 cells lacked CD45RO, underwent positive selection for CCR7 and left out terminally differentiated effector memory CD45RA+ cells. The assay was immunoSEQ multiplex PCR, and TCRdb's table has in-frame clones only and misses some. Of approximately 1.9 million clones detected, 93% appear once; the ten largest clones hold about 1.7%. The sample was naive CD8+ T cells from PBMCs. The receptors were gathered from a man aged 18 to 29 in good health. Some clones in this sample may be carry-over from other donors' samples.

V usage is TRBV4-1 and J usage is TRBJ2-5, with D tentatively TRBD1 or TRBD2 (5 bases each). The CDR3 contains 15 residues. V was pared by 4 bases and J by 0 bases, with 12 bases between. Germline CDR1 and CDR2: MGHRA and YSYEKL. Here the CDR3 DNA reads TGCGCCAGCAGCCCGGGGCATTCGTACCAAGAGACCCAGTACTTC. Protein product: CASSPGHSYQETQYF.

This chain connects TRBV4-1 to TRBJ2-5; D is possibly TRBD1 (5 bases). Germline loops: CDR1 MGHRA, CDR2 YSYEKL. This CDR3 spans 15 amino acids. Deletions cut 1 base from V and 1 base from J, with 10 bases between. Here the CDR3 reads CASSQAPDSQETQYF. The CDR3 DNA is TGCGCCAGCAGCCAAGCCCCAGACAGCCAAGAGACCCAGTACTTC.

The J gene is TRBJ2-4, the V gene TRBV5-6; no firm D call. In germline, CDR1 is SGHDT, CDR2 YYEEEE. The CDR3 extends over 17 amino acids. Between the trimmed V and J ends, which lost 0 bases and 0 bases, there was a span of 13 bases. The CDR3 reads CASSLAAFELAKNIQYF. The CDR3 nucleotides read TGTGCCAGCAGCTTGGCTGCCTTCGAGCTAGCCAAAAACATTCAGTACTTC.

The chain links TRBV27 to TRBJ1-2; D unresolved. Trimming removed 6 bases from V and 1 base from J, with 15 bases in between. CDR1 and CDR2 (germline): MNHEY, SMNVEV (reference sequence). The CDR3 contains 15 residues. CDR3 sequence: CASRRKDGSNYGYTF. The CDR3 bases are TGTGCCAGCAGGCGCAAGGACGGAAGTAACTATGGCTACACCTTC.

The chain combines TRBV9 with TRBJ1-1, with 7 bases identical to TRBD1. CDR3 length equals 13 residues. Germline V gives CDR1 SGDLS, CDR2 YYNGEE. V lost 4 bases, J lost 11 bases, and 11 bases stayed unmatched. The CDR3 region is CASSPRPTGPAFF. In DNA, the CDR3 is TGTGCCAGCAGCCCCAGGCCGACAGGGCCCGCTTTCTTT. The variable domain in full, with the rest retrieved from reference TRBV9 and TRBJ1-1, is DSGVTQTPKHLITATGQRVTLRCSPRSGDLSVYWYQQSLDQGLQFLIQYYNGEERAKGNILERFSAQQFPDLHSELNLSSLELGDSALYFCASSPRPTGPAFFGQGTRLTVV.

The chain links TRBV19 to TRBJ2-1; D ambiguous. Germline values: CDR1 LNHDA, CDR2 SQIVND (reference sequence). The ends were cut back, 8 bases at V and 5 bases at J, with 4 bases in the middle. This CDR3 has 10 amino acids. CDR3 nucleotides: TGTGCCAGTGCCCACAATGAGCAGTTCTTC. Encoded protein: CASAHNEQFF.